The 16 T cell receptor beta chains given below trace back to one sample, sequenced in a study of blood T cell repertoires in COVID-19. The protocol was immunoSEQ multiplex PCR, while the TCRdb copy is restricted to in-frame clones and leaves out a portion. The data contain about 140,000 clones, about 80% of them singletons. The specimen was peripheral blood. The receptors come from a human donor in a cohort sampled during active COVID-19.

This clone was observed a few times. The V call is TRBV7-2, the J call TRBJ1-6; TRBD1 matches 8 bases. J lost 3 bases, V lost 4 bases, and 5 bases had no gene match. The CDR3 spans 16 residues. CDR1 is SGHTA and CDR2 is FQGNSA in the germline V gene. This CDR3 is CASSSGQGNYNSPLHF. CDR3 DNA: TGTGCCAGCAGCTCTGGACAGGGCAACTATAATTCACCCCTCCACTTT.

The chain's CDR3 is CASSPSGDGYGYTF. The DNA for the CDR3 is TGTGCCAGCAGTCCATCAGGGGACGGCTATGGCTACACCTTC. The V gene is TRBV28, the J gene TRBJ1-2, with TRBD1 as a possible D gene (6 bases). The CDR3 consists of 14 residues. V lost 5 bases and J 4 bases, leaving 14 bases between the germline ends. Germline lookup yields CDR1 MDHEN and CDR2 SYDVKM.

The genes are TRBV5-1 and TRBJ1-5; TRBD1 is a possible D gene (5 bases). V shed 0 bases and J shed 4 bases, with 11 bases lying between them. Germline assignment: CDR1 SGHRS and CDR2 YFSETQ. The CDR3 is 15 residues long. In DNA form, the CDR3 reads TGCGCCAGCAGCTTGGAGGGTGGGGGGAATCAGCCCCAGCATTTT. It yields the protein CASSLEGGGNQPQHF.

The CDR3 coding sequence is TGTGCCAGCAGCGTAGCGGCTGGGGGACAGAAAGAGGAAAAACTGTTTTTT. Its translation is CASSVAAGGQKEEKLFF. This chain uses TRBV9 with TRBJ1-4; 7 bases agree with TRBD1. Trimming at V came to 0 bases and at J to 8 bases, leaving 13 bases not matched to a gene. Germline CDR1 reads SGDLS; CDR2 reads YYNGEE. This CDR3 has 17 amino acids.

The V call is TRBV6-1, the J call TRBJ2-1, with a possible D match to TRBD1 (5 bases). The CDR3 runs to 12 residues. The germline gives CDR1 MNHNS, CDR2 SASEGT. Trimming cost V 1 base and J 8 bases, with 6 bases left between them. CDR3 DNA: TGTGCCAGCAGTGAAGTGACAGATGAGCAGTTCTTC. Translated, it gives CASSEVTDEQFF.

Written as DNA, the CDR3 is TGTGCCAGCAGTCCAGGGATCCATAACACTGAAGCTTTCTTT. This translates into CASSPGIHNTEAFF. The V call is TRBV7-2, the J call TRBJ1-1; possible D gene TRBD1, 5 bases. In germline, CDR1 is SGHTA, CDR2 FQGNSA. Trimming cost V 6 bases and J 2 bases, with 13 bases left between them. The CDR3 runs 14 residues.

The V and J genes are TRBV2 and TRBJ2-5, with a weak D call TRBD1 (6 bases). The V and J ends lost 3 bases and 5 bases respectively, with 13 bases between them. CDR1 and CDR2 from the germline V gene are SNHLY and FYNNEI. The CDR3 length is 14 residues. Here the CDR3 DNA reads TGTGCCAGCAGTGAGGCGACAGGAGCGGAGACCCAGTACTTC. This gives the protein CASSEATGAETQYF.

The CDR3 region is CASSPPAGARENSPLHF. CDR3 nucleotide sequence: TGTGCCAGCTCACCACCGGCAGGGGCCAGAGAGAATTCACCCCTCCACTTT. The chain joins TRBV18 to TRBJ1-6, with D possibly being TRBD1 (6 bases). The CDR3 has 17 residues. Trimming cost V 0 bases and J 7 bases, with 16 bases left between them. The V gene's germline CDR1 is KGHSH and CDR2 LQKENI. The full variable domain, its missing parts supplied by reference TRBV18 and TRBJ1-6, is NAGVMQNPRHLVRRRGQEARLRCSPMKGHSHVYWYRQLPEEGLKFMVYLQKENIIDESGMPKERFSAEFPKEGPSILRIQQVVRGDSAAYFCASSPPAGARENSPLHFGNGTRLTVT.

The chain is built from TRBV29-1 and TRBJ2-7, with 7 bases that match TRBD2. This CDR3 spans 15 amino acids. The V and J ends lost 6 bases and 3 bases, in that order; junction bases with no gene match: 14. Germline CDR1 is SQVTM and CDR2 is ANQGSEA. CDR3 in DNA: TGCAGCGTGGCCCTCGGGGAGCGGGGTTACTACGAGCAGTACTTC. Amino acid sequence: CSVALGERGYYEQYF.

The CDR3 region has the DNA TGTGCCAGCAGCTTATTGGGGGCCAGGGGAACTGAAGCTTTCTTT. It is translated as CASSLLGARGTEAFF. This chain uses TRBV11-2 with TRBJ1-1; weak D call: TRBD1 (6 bases). V lost 2 bases, J lost 5 bases, and 15 bases lay in between. CDR3 size: 15 residues. Germline values: CDR1 SGHAT, CDR2 FQNNGV.

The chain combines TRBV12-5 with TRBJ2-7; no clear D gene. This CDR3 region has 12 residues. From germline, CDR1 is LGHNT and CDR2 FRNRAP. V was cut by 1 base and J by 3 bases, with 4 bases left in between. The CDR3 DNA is TGTGCTAGTGGTTTGGGTATCTACGAGCAGTACTTC. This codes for CASGLGIYEQYF.

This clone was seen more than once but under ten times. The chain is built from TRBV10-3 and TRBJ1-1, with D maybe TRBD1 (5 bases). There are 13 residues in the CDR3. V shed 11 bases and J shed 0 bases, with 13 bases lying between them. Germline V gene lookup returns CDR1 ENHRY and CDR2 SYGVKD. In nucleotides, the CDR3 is TGTGCCGTGGGGGAGGGTATGAACACTGAAGCTTTCTTT. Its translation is CAVGEGMNTEAFF.

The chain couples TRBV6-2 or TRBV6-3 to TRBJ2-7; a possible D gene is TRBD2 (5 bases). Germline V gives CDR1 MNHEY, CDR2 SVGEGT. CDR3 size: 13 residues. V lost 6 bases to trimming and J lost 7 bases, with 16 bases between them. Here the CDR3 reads CASSPTSLGEQYF. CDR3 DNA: TGTGCCAGCAGCCCAACTAGTCTGGGGGAGCAGTACTTC.

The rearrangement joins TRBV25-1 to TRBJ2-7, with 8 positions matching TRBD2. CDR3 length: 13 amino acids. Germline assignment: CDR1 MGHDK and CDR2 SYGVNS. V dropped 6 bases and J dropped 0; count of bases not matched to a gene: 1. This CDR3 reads CASSLAGSYEQYF. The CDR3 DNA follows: TGTGCCAGCAGCCTAGCGGGCTCCTACGAGCAGTACTTC.

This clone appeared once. The CDR3 coding sequence is TGCGCCAGCAGCTTGGAACGGGACACTGAAGCTTTCTTT. Translating gives CASSLERDTEAFF. This chain links TRBV5-1 with TRBJ1-1; D is undetermined. Per germline, CDR1 SGHRS and CDR2 YFSETQ. This CDR3 spans 13 amino acids. V dropped 0 bases and J dropped 3 bases, with 6 bases sitting between them.

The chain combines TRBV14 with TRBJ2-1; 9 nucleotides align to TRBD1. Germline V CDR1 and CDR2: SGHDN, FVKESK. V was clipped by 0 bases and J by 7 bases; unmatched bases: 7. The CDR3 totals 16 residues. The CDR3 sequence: CASSQDTQGARNEQFF. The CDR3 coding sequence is TGTGCCAGCAGCCAAGATACACAGGGGGCGCGAAATGAGCAGTTCTTC.